This TCR beta chain originates from a study of cytomegalovirus exposure and HLA in healthy donors. Using immunoSEQ multiplex PCR, the repertoire was profiled, and TCRdb retains in-frame clones only, with some absent. The table includes roughly 73,000 clones, about 93% detected once. Germline V CDR1 and CDR2: SGDLS, YYNGEE. The V end lost 2 bases, the J end lost 1 base, and 6 bases lay between the germline ends. This CDR3 spans 14 amino acids. Regarding the study as a whole: Subsequent analysis revealed that first-cohort TCR clusters tended to co-occur in the roughly 120 validation repertoires.

With respect to this clone: Antigen unknown. The sample holds other DNA sequences that translate to the same CDR3.

The rearrangement joins TRBV9 to TRBJ2-2, with a weak D call TRBD1 (5 bases). This receptor was identified in a man in his late teens or twenties in good health and CMV-seropositive. Sequenced sample: PBMCs. The chain's CDR3 is CASSVQGNTGELFF. Here the CDR3 DNA reads TGTGCCAGCAGCGTCCAGGGGAACACCGGGGAGCTGTTTTTT.